This paragraph reports one TCR beta chain. Its antigen is undetermined. The sample is drawn from a study of cytomegalovirus exposure and HLA in healthy donors. On the study more broadly: Earlier sequencing of about 179 million T cells yielded 95 million to 120 million unique TCR beta sequences.

Whole-study findings and limits: Three CMV-associated chains proved CMV antigen-specific in vitro. No immune exposure information besides CMV serostatus was available.

The PCR employed 60 Vbeta primers together with 13 Jbeta primers. Sequenced by immunoSEQ multiplex PCR; TCRdb stores in-frame clones only, minus some. The sample includes about 130,000 clones, approximately 84% seen only once; the top ten take roughly 1.8%. This receptor was obtained from a woman in her thirties or forties in good health and CMV-seronegative. The sequencing input was PBMCs.

The CDR3 nucleotides are TGTGCCAGTAGAAAGGGACTAGCGGTCCAAGAGACCCAGTACTTC. Its protein product is CASRKGLAVQETQYF. The rearrangement joins TRBV19 to TRBJ2-5, with 11 bases identical to TRBD2. CDR1 and CDR2 (germline): LNHDA, SQIVND (reference sequence). The CDR3 has 15 amino acids. Trimming at V came to 6 bases and at J to 1 base, leaving 4 bases not matched to a gene.